Below, 31 T cell receptor beta chains from the same sample are listed, as sequenced in a study of T cell repertoires in cytomegalovirus infection. In TCRdb, the reads were re-called with MiXCR into one record per CDR3 protein. The repertoire holds about 740,000 distinct CDR3 sequences, with 35% to 40% as singletons. Material for sequencing was PBMCs. Receptor source: a human donor in good health (CMV status not recorded). Some clones in this sample may be carry-over from other donors' samples.

The chain is built from TRBV5-1 and TRBJ2-3; the D is unclear. Germline V gene data show CDR1 as SGHRS and CDR2 as YFSETQ. The V gene lost 0 bases and the J gene lost 2 bases, with 16 bases spanning the gap. The CDR3 spans 17 residues. CDR3: CASSLASQPVNTDTQYF. The CDR3 DNA sequence: TGCGCCAGCAGCTTGGCCTCACAACCCGTCAACACAGATACGCAGTATTTT.

The chain has TRBV2 and TRBJ1-5, with 8 bases fitting TRBD1. This CDR3 is 14 amino acids long. With V trimmed by 7 bases and J by 4 bases, 6 bases remained unmatched. Looked up from germline, CDR1 is SNHLY and CDR2 is FYNNEI. As DNA, the CDR3 is TGTGCCAGCAATTTCCAGGGGGCGAATCAGCCCCAGCATTTT. It translates to CASNFQGANQPQHF.

This clonotype has just a few counts. Here the CDR3 reads CASVYHRANYGYTF. In nucleotides, the CDR3 is TGTGCCAGCGTATATCACAGAGCTAACTATGGCTACACCTTC. The rearrangement uses TRBV14 and TRBJ1-2; D is uncertain. Trimming took off 8 bases at V and 0 bases at J, with 13 bases between the two ends. The CDR3 consists of 14 residues. CDR1 SGHDN and CDR2 FVKESK come from the germline V gene.

The chain has TRBV28 and TRBJ2-3, with 7 positions matching TRBD1. The CDR3 spans 16 residues. Looked up from germline, CDR1 is MDHEN and CDR2 is SYDVKM. Trimming at V came to 6 bases and at J to 2 bases, leaving 11 bases not matched to a gene. This CDR3 is CASSPDRAPNTDTQYF. For the CDR3, the DNA is TGTGCCAGCAGCCCCGACAGGGCCCCAAACACAGATACGCAGTATTTT.

The V call is TRBV28, the J call TRBJ2-7; TRBD2 might be the D (6 bases). The CDR3 length is 14 residues. V shed 5 bases and J shed 6 bases, with 17 bases lying between them. CDR1 is MDHEN, CDR2 SYDVKM, per germline. This CDR3 reads CASSNGGILGEQYF. CDR3 sequence (DNA): TGTGCCAGCAGTAACGGAGGGATTCTAGGCGAGCAGTACTTC.

The chain uses TRBV7-8 and TRBJ1-2; perhaps TRBD1 as D (5 bases). Trimming removed 2 bases from V and 8 bases from J, with 18 bases in between. The CDR3 extends over 15 amino acids. CDR1 is SGHVS and CDR2 is FQNEAQ in the germline V gene. The CDR3 sequence is CASSLFPDSVFGYTF. The CDR3 coding sequence is TGTGCCAGCAGCTTATTCCCCGACAGCGTTTTCGGCTACACCTTC.

This clonotype was counted only a few times. This chain joins TRBV20-1 and TRBJ2-2, with D uncertain. The CDR3 loop spans 9 amino acids. Germline V gene sequence: CDR1 DFQATT, CDR2 SNEGSKA (reference sequence). The CDR3 protein is CNYTGELFF. The CDR3 DNA sequence: TGCAATTACACCGGGGAGCTGTTTTTT.

The table lists this clonotype with many counts. This chain joins TRBV7-2 and TRBJ2-3; 9 nucleotides line up with TRBD2. Germline V gene data show CDR1 as SGHTA and CDR2 as FQGNSA. V dropped 0 bases and J dropped 6; count of bases not matched to a gene: 7. The CDR3 covers 16 residues. CDR3 DNA: TGTGCCAGCAGCTTAGCTTCCGCGGGGGGGCCGGATACGCAGTATTTT. It encodes CASSLASAGGPDTQYF.

The chain joins TRBV6-6 to TRBJ1-1; weak D call: TRBD1 (5 bases). V gave up 2 bases and J gave up 1 base, with 11 bases separating them. The CDR3 has 15 residues. Germline CDR1 is MNHNY and CDR2 is SVGAGI (reference sequence). The CDR3 DNA reads as TGTGCCAGCAGTTACAGGGGCGTAGAGAACACTGAAGCTTTCTTT. Translated: CASSYRGVENTEAFF.

In the case of this clonotype: Mismatch with germline at one junction end may stem from a read error. The V and J genes are TRBV28 and TRBJ2-3; D call uncertain. From germline, CDR1 is MDHEN and CDR2 SYDVKM. The CDR3 has 18 amino acids. CDR3 sequence: CARSKTPPQTASTDTQYF. The CDR3 DNA follows: TGTGCCCGCAGCAAAACTCCCCCACAAACGGCGAGCACAGATACGCAGTATTTT.

The chain employs TRBV6-6 and TRBJ2-2; D possibly matches TRBD1 or TRBD2 (6 bases each). The CDR3 has 17 residues. The germline V and J ends were trimmed by 2 bases and 6 bases, with 19 bases remaining between them. CDR1 is MNHNY, CDR2 SVGAGI, per germline (reference sequence). CDR3 in amino acids: CASSYGGLPRRSGELFF. CDR3 in DNA: TGTGCCAGCAGTTACGGGGGGCTCCCCCGTCGGTCCGGGGAGCTGTTTTTT.

The CDR3 nucleotides read TGCAGCGTTGCCAGGTCACTCTCCTACAATGAGCAGTTCTTC. Amino acids: CSVARSLSYNEQFF. The chain uses TRBV29-1 and TRBJ2-1; the D is unclear. Germline CDR1 reads SQVTM; CDR2 reads ANQGSEA. The CDR3 runs 14 residues. V was clipped by 4 bases and J by 0 bases, with 10 bases between them.

The chain recombines TRBV28 with TRBJ2-2; 8 bases are a match to TRBD1. CDR1 is MDHEN, CDR2 SYDVKM, per germline. CDR3 length equals 17 residues. Unmatched junction bases numbered 15, after V lost 8 bases and J lost 4 bases. CDR3: CASRTGPDTSSTGELFF. DNA for the CDR3: TGTGCCAGCCGGACAGGGCCCGACACTTCGAGCACCGGGGAGCTGTTTTTT.

This chain connects TRBV13 to TRBJ1-1; the D is unclear. The CDR3 sequence is 16 residues long. Trimming cost V 2 bases and J 3 bases, with 16 bases left between them. Per the germline V gene, CDR1 is PRHDT and CDR2 is FYEKMQ (reference sequence). The CDR3 sequence: CASSLSERVVDTEAFF. The CDR3, as DNA: TGTGCCAGCAGCTTATCCGAAAGGGTGGTAGACACTGAAGCTTTCTTT.

This clonotype showed up just a few times. The chain couples TRBV20-1 to TRBJ1-5, with TRBD1 matching over 7 bases. Germline V gene data show CDR1 as DFQATT and CDR2 as SNEGSKA (reference sequence). After removal of 6 bases from V and 6 bases from J, the junction contained 14 bases not matched to a gene. This CDR3 is 15 amino acids long. DNA of the CDR3: TGCAGTGCGGAACAGGGGTTGGTGGATCGTCAGCCCCAGCATTTT. This codes for CSAEQGLVDRQPQHF.

This rearrangement joins TRBV12-3 or TRBV12-4 to TRBJ1-2, with D perhaps TRBD1 (6 bases). Trimming removed 6 bases from V and 5 bases from J, with 16 bases in between. The CDR3 runs 14 residues. The CDR3 spells CASRVTGLAYGYTF. Here the CDR3 DNA reads TGTGCCAGCAGGGTTACAGGGTTGGCGTATGGCTACACCTTC.

This chain uses TRBV19 with TRBJ1-2, with 9 bases matching TRBD1. The CDR3 has 15 residues. Germline assignment: CDR1 LNHDA and CDR2 SQIVND (reference sequence). V lost 5 bases to trimming and J lost 4 bases; unmatched junction nucleotides: 8. The CDR3 DNA is TGTGCCAGTAGTCCAGGACAGGGGCAGGTCTATGGCTACACCTTC. Amino acid sequence: CASSPGQGQVYGYTF.

Ten or more counts support this clonotype. The V and J genes are TRBV7-2 and TRBJ1-2; D is perhaps TRBD1 (6 bases). The V end lost 4 bases, the J end lost 8 bases, and 14 bases lay between the germline ends. Germline CDR1 is SGHTA and CDR2 is FQGNSA. The CDR3 totals 13 residues. Written as DNA, the CDR3 is TGTGCCAGCAGCTCTGCCAGGGGCTGGGGCTACACCTTC. Translation gives CASSSARGWGYTF. Full variable domain (missing parts from reference TRBV7-2 and TRBJ1-2): GAGVSQSPSNKVTEKGKDVELRCDPISGHTALYWYRQSLGQGLEFLIYFQGNSAPDKSGLPSDRFSAERTGGSVSTLTIQRTQQEDSAVYLCASSSARGWGYTFGSGTRLTVV.

This clonotype was counted once. The V gene is TRBV28, the J gene TRBJ1-6, with TRBD1 matching 8 bases. CDR1 and CDR2 (germline): MDHEN, SYDVKM. The CDR3 length is 16 residues. V shed 2 bases, J shed 5 bases, and the junction held 5 bases outside the gene matches. The CDR3 spells CASSLLDREDNSPLHF. Written as DNA, the CDR3 is TGTGCCAGCAGTTTACTGGACAGGGAGGATAATTCACCCCTCCACTTT.

This clonotype has only a few counts. The chain couples TRBV6-2 or TRBV6-3 to TRBJ2-2, with D possibly matching TRBD1 (5 bases). CDR3 length equals 14 residues. V was pared by 4 bases and J by 4 bases, with 10 bases between. The germline CDR1 and CDR2 sequences are MNHEY and SVGEGT. CDR3 in DNA: TGTGCCAGCAGTTCGACAGCCAGCACCGGGGAGCTGTTTTTT. Translation: CASSSTASTGELFF.

The table lists this clonotype with a few counts. The V call is TRBV29-1, the J call TRBJ2-5, with TRBD2 identical over 8 bases. The junction had 8 bases not matched to a gene; V was cut back by 6 bases and J by 5 bases. Germline V gives CDR1 SQVTM, CDR2 ANQGSEA. The CDR3 runs to 13 residues. The CDR3 is CSVAGLVGETQYF. The CDR3 nucleotides read TGCAGCGTGGCGGGACTAGTGGGGGAGACCCAGTACTTC.

This clonotype turned up a few times. The chain employs TRBV7-9 and TRBJ2-7; D is unclear. Trimming took 1 base from V and 6 from J, leaving 16 bases between them. The CDR3 is 15 amino acids. Germline assignment: CDR1 SEHNR and CDR2 FQNEAQ (reference sequence). CDR3 region: CASSLDADFRFEQYF. The DNA of the CDR3 is TGTGCCAGCAGCTTAGATGCCGACTTCCGCTTCGAGCAGTACTTC.

This clonotype was observed a handful of times. This chain joins TRBV27 and TRBJ2-7; the D is unclear. The CDR3 is made up of 11 amino acids. Germline V CDR1 and CDR2: MNHEY, SMNVEV (reference sequence). Trimming removed 11 bases from V and 6 bases from J, with 14 bases in between. The CDR3 DNA follows: TGTGCCTCGGGCCCCTGGAGCGAGCAGTACTTC. Protein: CASGPWSEQYF.

In this sample, this clonotype turned up a few times. The V and J genes are TRBV7-9 and TRBJ1-3, with 11 bases lining up with TRBD1. The CDR3 has 16 amino acids. CDR1 is SEHNR, CDR2 FQNEAQ, per germline (reference sequence). The junction had 6 bases not matched to a gene; V was cut back by 5 bases and J by 3 bases. Here the CDR3 DNA reads TGTGCCAGCAGCGTGGGGACAGGGGGTAATGGAAACACCATATATTTT. Translated: CASSVGTGGNGNTIYF. Drawing the rest from reference TRBV7-9 and TRBJ1-3, the complete variable domain is DTGVSQNPRHKITKRGQNVTFRCDPISEHNRLYWYRQTLGQGPEFLTYFQNEAQLEKSRLLSDRFSAERPKGSFSTLEIQRTEQGDSAMYLCASSVGTGGNGNTIYFGEGSWLTVV.

The chain uses TRBV19 and TRBJ1-4, with TRBD1 identical over 9 bases. The V segment lost 3 bases and the J segment 8 bases; nucleotides outside the gene matches: 4. This CDR3 is 14 amino acids long. CDR1 and CDR2 (germline): LNHDA, SQIVND (reference sequence). The CDR3 nucleotides read TGTGCCAGTAGTATGGACAGGGGTCTGGAAAAACTGTTTTTT. Translating gives CASSMDRGLEKLFF.

This chain links TRBV19 with TRBJ2-1; TRBD2 might be the D (5 bases). The CDR3 is 16 residues long. V shed 2 bases and J shed 2 bases, with 13 bases lying between them. Germline CDR1 is LNHDA and CDR2 is SQIVND (reference sequence). In nucleotides, the CDR3 is TGTGCCAGTAGTATAACTAGGAGAGGGCCCTACAATGAGCAGTTCTTC. As protein: CASSITRRGPYNEQFF.

This clonotype appeared a few times. The rearrangement uses TRBV4-3 and TRBJ2-7; perhaps TRBD2 as D (5 bases). The CDR3 extends over 14 amino acids. Between the trimmed V and J ends, which lost 1 base and 2 bases, there was a span of 9 bases. Germline-derived CDR1 and CDR2 are LGHNA and YSLEER. As DNA, the CDR3 is TGCGCCAGCAGCCAAGCCGGGATTCCCTACGAGCAGTACTTC. This codes for CASSQAGIPYEQYF.

V gene TRBV28 combines with J gene TRBJ2-5; D is uncertain. Trimming removed 3 bases at V and 9 bases at J, with 11 bases between. Germline CDR1 reads MDHEN; CDR2 reads SYDVKM. There are 12 residues in the CDR3. DNA for the CDR3: TGTGCCAGCAGTTTTCGATGGTCGGCCCAGTACTTC. Residues: CASSFRWSAQYF.

There are many counts of this clonotype. The chain carries TRBV7-6 and TRBJ2-3; D is unclear. The CDR3 covers 14 residues. The V and J ends lost 4 bases and 1 base respectively, with 9 bases between them. Germline loops: CDR1 SGHVS, CDR2 FNYEAQ. The CDR3: CASSSIGGTDTQYF. CDR3 DNA: TGTGCCAGCAGCTCAATTGGGGGCACAGATACGCAGTATTTT.

The chain joins TRBV28 to TRBJ2-1; possibly TRBD2 for D (5 bases). V was clipped by 6 bases and J by 5 bases, with 23 bases between them. Germline loops: CDR1 MDHEN, CDR2 SYDVKM. This CDR3 is built from 17 residues. CDR3 sequence reads: CASSLPAGKYRNNEQFF. CDR3 sequence (DNA): TGTGCCAGCAGCCTCCCGGCCGGGAAATATCGAAACAATGAGCAGTTCTTC.

J is TRBJ2-7 and V is TRBV11-2, with a tentative D call TRBD1 (5 bases). CDR1 is SGHAT and CDR2 is FQNNGV in the germline V gene. The ends were cut back, 0 bases at V and 3 bases at J, with 15 bases in the middle. CDR3 size: 16 residues. The chain's CDR3 is CASSLDGSLQGYEQYF. The CDR3 coding sequence is TGTGCCAGCAGCTTAGACGGTAGTCTTCAGGGCTACGAGCAGTACTTC.